Following are 2 T cell receptor beta chains from one sample sequenced in a study of blood T cells in healthy people across ages. With a J-beta primer mix and a sample-barcoded 5' primer, a second PCR ran roughly 7 to 11 cycles. TCRdb itself ran the 5' RACE reads through MiXCR, one entry per CDR3 protein. The sample yields around 940,000 distinct CDR3 sequences, 51% seen once. The sequenced material came from blood. These receptors originate from a woman in her sixties in good health.

The J gene is TRBJ2-1, the V gene TRBV28; D gene ambiguous. The CDR3 is made up of 12 amino acids. V lost 2 bases to trimming and J lost 7 bases, with 6 bases between them. CDR1 is MDHEN, CDR2 SYDVKM, per germline. The chain's CDR3 is CASSLRLNEQFF. The CDR3 bases are TGTGCCAGCAGTTTAAGGCTTAATGAGCAGTTCTTC.

The V and J genes are TRBV10-3 and TRBJ2-7; 10 bases line up with TRBD1. This CDR3 is built from 14 residues. The J segment lost 1 base and the V segment lost 4 bases, leaving 1 base of the junction unmatched. Germline V gives CDR1 ENHRY, CDR2 SYGVKD. The CDR3 reads CAISVGQGSYEQYF. For the CDR3, the DNA is TGTGCCATCAGTGTGGGACAGGGGTCCTACGAGCAGTACTTC.